This T cell receptor beta chain was identified in a study of blood T cell repertoires in COVID-19. For the study at large: Samples of COVID-19 (acute and convalescent) were obtained from the United States, Italy and Spain. In each case, the material was cDNA or gDNA derived from T cells, B-cell-depleted T cells, or PBMCs.

In the study's own analysis: Amplification with reference gene primers provided the estimates of nucleated cell counts. Sequenced by immunoSEQ multiplex PCR; TCRdb stores in-frame clones only, minus some. V and J calls and clone size are as listed in that table; D and trimming were resolved from the DNA. The data show tens of thousands of clones, around 90% seen once. This TCR was recovered from a human donor in a cohort sampled during active COVID-19. Source material: peripheral blood.

The CDR3 bases are TGTGCCACCAGTGACCCCAGGGGTGGGGACACCGGGGAGCTGTTTTTT. It specifies CATSDPRGGDTGELFF. The rearrangement joins TRBV24-1 to TRBJ2-2; possible D gene TRBD1, 6 bases. Trimming left V 4 bases short and J 3 bases short, with 14 bases between. The length of the CDR3 is 16 residues. Per germline, CDR1 KGHDR and CDR2 SFDVKD.